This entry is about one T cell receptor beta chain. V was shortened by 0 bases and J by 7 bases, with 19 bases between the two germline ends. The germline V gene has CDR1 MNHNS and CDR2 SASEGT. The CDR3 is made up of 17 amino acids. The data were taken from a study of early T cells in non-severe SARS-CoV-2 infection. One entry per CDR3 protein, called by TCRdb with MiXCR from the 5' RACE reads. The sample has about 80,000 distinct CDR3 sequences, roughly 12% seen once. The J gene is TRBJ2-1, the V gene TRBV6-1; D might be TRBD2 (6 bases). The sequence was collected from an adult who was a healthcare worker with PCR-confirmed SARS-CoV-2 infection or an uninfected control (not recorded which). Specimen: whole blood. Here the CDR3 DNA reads TGTGCCAGCAGTGAAGCCATAGCGGACTTTGGCGGAAATGAGCAGTTCTTC. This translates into CASSEAIADFGGNEQFF.